Following are 22 T cell receptor beta chains from one sample sequenced in a study of Ad26.COV2.S vaccination and SARS-CoV-2 variants. As for treatment: 15 to 20 received Ad26.COV2.S at low or high dose, single or two shots; about five received placebo; per-sample allocation not given. Sampling happened 63 days after the first vaccine or placebo injection. Some clones are missing from TCRdb's copy, which holds only in-frame ones; the method was immunoSEQ multiplex PCR. The top ten hold 4.3% of the sample, which has about 440,000 clones, 90% seen once. The sample consisted of peripheral blood, taken in a trial of Ad26.COV2.S vaccine versus placebo. These receptors all come from a person between 18 and 60 years old who received the Ad26.COV2.S COVID-19 vaccine or a placebo.

The J gene is TRBJ2-7, the V gene TRBV29-1; D remains ambiguous. V lost 1 base, J lost 1 base, and 8 bases lay in between. Per germline, CDR1 SQVTM and CDR2 ANQGSEA. The CDR3 consists of 13 residues. The CDR3 DNA is TGCAGCGTTGAAGGGGTAGAGTCCTACGAGCAGTACTTC. As protein: CSVEGVESYEQYF.

This sequence joins TRBV2 and TRBJ2-7; unclear D gene. Trimming stripped 2 bases from V and 2 bases from J, with 10 bases between. There are 14 residues in the CDR3. CDR1 SNHLY and CDR2 FYNNEI come from the germline V gene. As DNA, the CDR3 is TGTGCCAGCAGTGAATTCGCAGCTACCTACGAGCAGTACTTC. Protein product: CASSEFAATYEQYF.

The table lists this clone with a count of one. This rearrangement joins TRBV6-6 to TRBJ2-7, with D possibly matching TRBD1 (6 bases). The CDR3 runs to 14 residues. The germline V gene has CDR1 MNHNY and CDR2 SVGAGI (reference sequence). V dropped 7 bases and J dropped 0 bases, with 13 bases sitting between them. CDR3 sequence reads: CASKGVRSSYEQYF. The DNA of the CDR3 is TGTGCCAGCAAGGGGGTTCGAAGCTCCTACGAGCAGTACTTC.

The genes are TRBV7-9 and TRBJ2-1; the D gene is possibly TRBD2 (5 bases). The germline V gene has CDR1 SEHNR and CDR2 FQNEAQ (reference sequence). CDR3 length: 16 amino acids. Between the trimmed V and J ends, which lost 3 bases and 4 bases, there was a span of 16 bases. This CDR3 reads CASSFLRGSGYNEQFF. The CDR3 coding sequence is TGTGCCAGCAGCTTCCTTAGAGGGTCGGGATACAATGAGCAGTTCTTC.

The chain is built from TRBV5-4 and TRBJ2-1; 8 bases are a match to TRBD2. Trimming took 4 bases from V and 3 from J; bases not matched to a gene: 6. This CDR3 spans 15 amino acids. CDR1 and CDR2 from the germline V gene are SGHNT and YYREEE (reference sequence). The CDR3 DNA is TGTGCCAGCAGCGATAACGGGGGGGACTACAATGAGCAGTTCTTC. Protein product: CASSDNGGDYNEQFF.

In its sample, this clone was seen once. The CDR3 here is CSVEGETAGTSARRSSYNEQFF. In nucleotides, the CDR3 is TGCAGCGTTGAAGGAGAGACAGCCGGGACTAGCGCACGAAGAAGCTCCTACAATGAGCAGTTCTTC. The chain combines TRBV29-1 with TRBJ2-1; 10 bases are shared with TRBD2. CDR1 is SQVTM and CDR2 is ANQGSEA in the germline V gene. The V and J ends lost 1 base and 0 bases, in that order; junction bases with no gene match: 21. The CDR3 has 22 amino acids.

This rearrangement joins TRBV14 to TRBJ2-7; tentatively, D is TRBD1 (5 bases). This CDR3 contains 14 residues. Germline loops: CDR1 SGHDN, CDR2 FVKESK. V dropped 5 bases and J dropped 0 bases, with 11 bases sitting between them. The CDR3 region is CASSSGPNSYEQYF. CDR3 in DNA: TGTGCCAGCAGCTCAGGGCCAAACTCCTACGAGCAGTACTTC.

This chain uses TRBV7-9 with TRBJ2-5, with 9 bases fitting TRBD1. J lost 5 bases, V lost 5 bases, and 6 bases had no gene match. The CDR3 length is 14 residues. Per germline, CDR1 SEHNR and CDR2 FQNEAQ (reference sequence). CDR3 residues: CASSIRDRVETQYF. Here the CDR3 DNA reads TGTGCCAGCAGCATCCGGGACAGGGTTGAGACCCAGTACTTC.

V usage is TRBV19 and J usage is TRBJ2-1, with 10 bases fitting TRBD2. The germline CDR1 and CDR2 sequences are LNHDA and SQIVND (reference sequence). Germline trimming cut 8 bases from V and 3 bases from J; bases unmatched to any gene: 1. The CDR3 runs to 13 residues. The CDR3: CASGTSVYNEQFF. The DNA of the CDR3 is TGTGCCAGTGGGACTAGCGTCTACAATGAGCAGTTCTTC.

The rearrangement joins TRBV12-3 or TRBV12-4 to TRBJ1-5; D gene unclear. The V end lost 6 bases, the J end lost 0 bases, and 3 bases lay between the germline ends. This CDR3 spans 12 amino acids. The CDR3 sequence: CASSRSNQPQHF. The CDR3 DNA reads as TGTGCCAGCAGCCGTAGCAATCAGCCCCAGCATTTT.

V and J are TRBV3-1 (or the pseudogene TRBV3-2) and TRBJ2-6; no definite D call. The V gene lost 3 bases and the J gene lost 2 bases, with 17 bases spanning the gap. The length of the CDR3 is 18 residues. Germline loops: CDR1 LGHDT, CDR2 YNNKEL (reference sequence). CDR3 sequence reads: CASSHLAATEPGANVLTF. The CDR3 bases are TGTGCCAGCAGCCACCTCGCGGCTACGGAGCCTGGGGCCAACGTCCTGACTTTC.

The chain has TRBV2 and TRBJ2-5; tentative D call: TRBD1 (7 bases). The CDR3 spans 12 residues. Germline values: CDR1 SNHLY, CDR2 FYNNEI. The V end was cut by 6 bases, the J end by 3 bases, with 8 bases between. The CDR3 sequence is CASSRGEETQYF. CDR3 nucleotide sequence: TGTGCCAGCAGCAGGGGGGAAGAGACCCAGTACTTC. Full variable domain (remainder filled in from reference TRBV2 and TRBJ2-5): EPEVTQTPSHQVTQMGQEVILRCVPISNHLYFYWYRQILGQKVEFLVSFYNNEISEKSEIFDDQFSVERPDGSNFTLKIRSTKLEDSAMYFCASSRGEETQYFGPGTRLLVL.

The gene calls are TRBV30 and TRBJ1-2; 9 bases agree with TRBD1. CDR1 and CDR2 (germline): GTSNPN, SVGIG (reference sequence). This CDR3 region has 14 residues. J lost 5 bases, V lost 1 base, and 5 bases had no gene match. The CDR3 DNA reads as TGTGCCTGGAGTGCGGACAGGGGAAGGTATGGCTACACCTTC. This encodes CAWSADRGRYGYTF.

The chain combines TRBV6-5 with TRBJ2-7; D ambiguous. V lost 7 bases and J 2 bases, leaving 9 bases between the germline ends. The CDR3 runs 12 residues. Looked up from germline, CDR1 is MNHEY and CDR2 is SVGAGI. The CDR3 protein is CASTDATYEQYF. Here the CDR3 DNA reads TGTGCCAGCACGGACGCAACCTACGAGCAGTACTTC.

This chain links TRBV5-8 with TRBJ2-7, with D perhaps TRBD1 or TRBD2 (6 bases each). CDR3 length: 19 residues. Germline V gives CDR1 SGHTS, CDR2 YDEGEE. Trimming left V 4 bases short and J 3 bases short, with 29 bases between. CDR3 DNA sequence: TGTGCCAGCAGCAGCAGGGGAGGAAACGGACCGGGAAGCCTCTACGAGCAGTACTTC. This sequence encodes CASSSRGGNGPGSLYEQYF.

The V call is TRBV6-5, the J call TRBJ2-1; 7 bases map to TRBD1. The CDR3 runs to 12 residues. Germline V gene sequence: CDR1 MNHEY, CDR2 SVGAGI. Trimming at V came to 10 bases and at J to 7 bases, leaving 7 bases not matched to a gene. CDR3 residues: CATSRGPNEQFF. In nucleotides, the CDR3 is TGTGCCACTTCGAGGGGGCCGAATGAGCAGTTCTTC.

The chain uses TRBV2 and TRBJ1-2, with D unresolved. This CDR3 is 13 amino acids long. V shed 3 bases and J shed 1 base, with 6 bases lying between them. The germline V gene encodes CDR1 SNHLY and CDR2 FYNNEI. CDR3 amino acids: CASSESFNYGYTF. For the CDR3, the DNA is TGTGCCAGCAGTGAGAGTTTTAACTATGGCTACACCTTC.

This chain's CDR3 is CASSWVGARDSPLHF. The CDR3 DNA reads as TGTGCCAGCAGTTGGGTCGGGGCGCGGGATTCACCCCTCCACTTT. The chain is built from TRBV27 and TRBJ1-6, with a possible D match to TRBD1 (5 bases). The ends were cut back, 4 bases at V and 8 bases at J, with 15 bases in the middle. This CDR3 has 15 amino acids. Per the germline V gene, CDR1 is MNHEY and CDR2 is SMNVEV (reference sequence).

V and J are TRBV5-6 and TRBJ1-6, with 9 bases fitting TRBD1. The CDR3 runs to 14 residues. V shed 2 bases and J 8 bases; nucleotides not matched to a gene: 2. Germline CDR1 and CDR2: SGHDT and YYEEEE. The chain's CDR3 is CASSLQGAYSPLHF. The CDR3 DNA follows: TGTGCCAGCAGCTTACAGGGGGCTTATTCACCCCTCCACTTT.

With regard to this clone: This same CDR3 is encoded by further DNA sequences in the sample. This chain links TRBV5-1 with TRBJ2-7; D is perhaps TRBD2 (6 bases). The V gene's germline CDR1 is SGHRS and CDR2 YFSETQ. V dropped 4 bases and J dropped 3 bases, with 8 bases sitting between them. The CDR3 is made up of 12 amino acids. The CDR3, as DNA: TGCGCCAGCAGCCTCGGGGGCTACGAGCAGTACTTC. Its protein product is CASSLGGYEQYF.

The V and J genes are TRBV9 and TRBJ2-5; 9 bases map to TRBD2. The germline CDR1 and CDR2 sequences are SGDLS and YYNGEE. This CDR3 comprises 15 residues. The J segment lost 2 bases and the V segment lost 4 bases, leaving 6 bases of the junction unmatched. The CDR3 coding sequence is TGTGCCAGCAGCCCCACTAGCGGGCAACAAGAGACCCAGTACTTC. It specifies CASSPTSGQQETQYF.

This chain uses TRBV15 with TRBJ2-1, with D unresolved. Germline lookup yields CDR1 LNHNV and CDR2 YYDKDF (reference sequence). There are 15 residues in the CDR3. With 5 bases removed from V and 8 bases from J, the gap between germline ends came to 19 bases. CDR3 sequence (DNA): TGTGCCACCAGCCGAGTTAGTACCCCCTTTGATGAGCAGTTCTTC. It codes for CATSRVSTPFDEQFF. The variable domain in full, completed from reference TRBV15 and TRBJ2-1, reads DAMVIQNPRYQVTQFGKPVTLSCSQTLNHNVMYWYQQKSSQAPKLLFHYYDKDFNNEADTPDNFQSRRPNTSFCFLDIRSPGLGDTAMYLCATSRVSTPFDEQFFGPGTRLTVL.